One sample yielded the 6 T cell receptor beta chains listed below, sequenced in a study of control samples from healthy donors and cancer patients. TCRdb's copy holds only in-frame clones and misses some; the assay was immunoSEQ multiplex PCR. Among 150,000 to 200,000 clones, roughly 90% were seen once, and the ten largest hold about 0.64%. What was sequenced was blood. The receptors shown here come from a woman aged 25 to 39 in good health.

The chain has TRBV24-1 and TRBJ2-7, with D possibly matching TRBD1 (6 bases). The germline gives CDR1 KGHDR, CDR2 SFDVKD. Trimming removed 5 bases from V and 2 bases from J, with 15 bases in between. The CDR3 spans 15 residues. The CDR3 protein is CATSGATGNTYEQYF. Here the CDR3 DNA reads TGTGCCACCAGTGGTGCCACAGGGAATACCTACGAGCAGTACTTC.

The rearrangement links TRBV12-5 to TRBJ2-1, with D possibly TRBD2 on 6 matching bases. Germline V gives CDR1 LGHNT, CDR2 FRNRAP. Trimming removed 1 base from V and 1 base from J, with 17 bases in between. The CDR3 is made up of 18 amino acids. This chain's CDR3 is CASGLGSIGGASYNEQFF. The CDR3 coding sequence is TGTGCTAGTGGTTTGGGATCTATAGGCGGGGCGTCCTACAATGAGCAGTTCTTC.

The chain employs TRBV29-1 and TRBJ2-1, with D possibly being TRBD1 (5 bases). Germline assignment: CDR1 SQVTM and CDR2 ANQGSEA. The CDR3 has 14 residues. With 1 base removed from V and 7 bases from J, the gap between germline ends came to 14 bases. CDR3 nucleotide sequence: TGCAGCGTTGAAGCCCCGGTGAAGGGGAATGAGCAGTTCTTC. Amino acid sequence: CSVEAPVKGNEQFF.

This clone was observed once. The identical CDR3 is also encoded by other nucleotide sequences in the sample. The V call is TRBV28, the J call TRBJ2-1, with 8 positions matching TRBD2. The CDR3 totals 14 residues. V shed 3 bases and J 5 bases; nucleotides not matched to a gene: 3. Germline CDR1 and CDR2: MDHEN and SYDVKM. The CDR3 protein is CASSFLAGDNEQFF. The CDR3 coding sequence is TGTGCCAGCAGTTTCCTAGCGGGTGACAATGAGCAGTTCTTC.

The rearrangement joins TRBV19 to TRBJ2-2, with 9 nucleotides matching TRBD1. The CDR3 spans 16 residues. V lost 6 bases, J lost 1 base, and 6 bases stayed unmatched. The germline V gene encodes CDR1 LNHDA and CDR2 SQIVND (reference sequence). As DNA, the CDR3 is TGTGCCAGTAGGAACCTGGACAGGGGGAACACCGGGGAGCTGTTTTTT. This translates into CASRNLDRGNTGELFF.

Only one count was recorded for this clone. The chain employs TRBV3-1 (or the pseudogene TRBV3-2) and TRBJ1-4; maybe TRBD1 (6 bases). CDR1 is LGHDT, CDR2 YNNKEL, per germline (reference sequence). CDR3 length: 20 amino acids. V was shortened by 0 bases and J by 3 bases, with 23 bases between the two germline ends. This chain's CDR3 is CASSQENWGLNTTANEKLFF. The CDR3 nucleotides are TGTGCCAGCAGCCAAGAGAATTGGGGGCTTAATACAACTGCTAATGAAAAACTGTTTTTT.